This TCR beta chain was sequenced during a study of T cells in Graves' hyperthyroidism and ophthalmopathy. General study points: Ophthalmopathy, as predicted by the model, came a median roughly 6.3 months after the prediction. Blood shared most expanded thyroid clonotypes above 0.001.

The study included ophthalmopathy patients with Clinical Activity Score at least 3, NOSPECS grade at least 4 and duration under 3 months. Germline loops: CDR1 SNHLY, CDR2 FYNNEI. The CDR3 runs 11 residues. The V and J ends lost 7 bases and 6 bases respectively, with 10 bases between them. RNA transcripts provided the source from which TCR beta CDR3 regions were amplified. During a first-round RT-PCR of the TCR CDR3, the HTBI primer set was used. TCRdb recomputed calls from the multiplex PCR reads with MiXCR, one row per CDR3 protein. The sample records almost 250,000 distinct CDR3 sequences, approximately 23% being singletons. This clonotype was picked up many times. The antigen is unknown.

Sequencing input: blood. This sequence was found in a woman between 35 and 50 years old with Graves' ophthalmopathy. V gene TRBV2 combines with J gene TRBJ2-7; a weak D match, TRBD1 (6 bases). For the CDR3, the DNA is TGTGCCAGCAAGCAAGGGGGCGAGCAGTACTTC. Translating it yields CASKQGGEQYF. The whole variable domain, filled in from reference TRBV2 and TRBJ2-7, reads EPEVTQTPSHQVTQMGQEVILRCVPISNHLYFYWYRQILGQKVEFLVSFYNNEISEKSEIFDDQFSVERPDGSNFTLKIRSTKLEDSAMYFCASKQGGEQYFGPGTRLTVT.